What follows is one T cell receptor (beta chain) and its context. This CDR3 is built from 12 residues. Germline V CDR1 and CDR2: LGHNT, FRNRAP. V dropped 3 bases and J dropped 9 bases, with 9 bases sitting between them. The sample originates from a study of shared clonotypes between healthy human individuals. Evenly divided among several immunoSEQ plates was the genomic DNA of each subset. Per the study methods: Filtering differed because ImmunoSEQ produced junction-only sequences that carried no quality scores. This table comes from immunoSEQ multiplex PCR, and its TCRdb copy is limited to in-frame clones, with some not included. V, J and clone size are those of that table, while D and trimming were read from the DNA. The table has about 2 million clones, 90% to 95% seen once.

The TCR originated in a man aged 18 to 29 in good health. The sample was naive CD4+ T cells sorted from blood. Specified subset: CD45RA+ positively selected. V and J are TRBV12-5 and TRBJ1-5; no reliable D call. The CDR3 sequence: CASGFTFMPQHF. In nucleotides, the CDR3 is TGTGCTAGTGGTTTCACCTTCATGCCCCAGCATTTT.